Described below is a single TCR beta chain sequence and its context. RNA amounts of roughly 0.5 to 1 ug underwent reverse transcription with random hexamers. TCRdb re-called the immunoSEQ multiplex PCR reads through MiXCR, storing one row per CDR3 protein. The data show approximately 200,000 distinct CDR3 sequences, with roughly 92% seen just once and roughly 0.15% held by the top ten. This record comes from a study of CD8 T cells in Susac syndrome. The germline gives CDR1 SNHLY, CDR2 FYNNEI. The CDR3 has 14 residues. Trimming removed 4 bases from V and 2 bases from J; junction bases left unmatched: 4.

The chain combines TRBV2 with TRBJ1-2, with TRBD1 matching 7 bases. This TCR derives from a human donor with multiple sclerosis. Sequenced input: CD8+ T cells from PBMCs. The CDR3 bases are TGTGCCAGCAGTGTTGGACAGGACAACTATGGCTACACCTTC. Translation gives CASSVGQDNYGYTF.